The 20 T cell receptor beta chains below were found in one sample sequenced in a study of cytomegalovirus exposure and HLA in healthy donors. PCR was performed using 60 Vbeta and 13 Jbeta primers. Profiling relied on immunoSEQ multiplex PCR, and the TCRdb table lists in-frame clones only, not all of them. Seen in this sample are roughly 88,000 clones; the ten most common clones hold 15%. Sequences were obtained from PBMCs. These receptors all come from a man aged 45-65 years in good health and CMV-seropositive.

The chain carries TRBV5-8 and TRBJ1-1; 7 bases match TRBD1. V dropped 0 bases and J dropped 5; count of bases not matched to a gene: 4. This CDR3 is 14 amino acids long. Germline V lookup: CDR1 SGHTS, CDR2 YDEGEE. DNA for the CDR3: TGTGCCAGCAGCTTGGCGCAGGGGGTGACTGAAGCTTTCTTT. It encodes CASSLAQGVTEAFF. The variable domain in full, with the rest retrieved from reference TRBV5-8 and TRBJ1-1, is EAGVTQSPTHLIKTRGQQATLRCSPISGHTSVYWYQQALGLGLQFLLWYDEGEERNRGNFPPRFSGRQFPNYSSELNVNALELEDSALYLCASSLAQGVTEAFFGQGTRLTVV.

The chain uses TRBV6-5 and TRBJ1-4; D ambiguous. This CDR3 comprises 13 residues. Germline-derived CDR1 and CDR2 are MNHEY and SVGAGI. V was trimmed by 4 bases and J by 3 bases, leaving 6 bases between them. The DNA for the CDR3 is TGTGCCAGCAGTTTCACAGCTAATGAAAAACTGTTTTTT. Encoded protein: CASSFTANEKLFF.

V gene TRBV19 combines with J gene TRBJ1-5; possibly TRBD1 for D (6 bases). Trimming shortened V by 3 bases and J by 4 bases, and 13 bases separated the two germline ends. Per the germline V gene, CDR1 is LNHDA and CDR2 is SQIVND (reference sequence). This CDR3 has 15 residues. For the CDR3, the DNA is TGTGCCAGTAGTATTCATCCGCAGGGGAATCAGCCCCAGCATTTT. It encodes CASSIHPQGNQPQHF. The full variable domain, in which reference TRBV19 and TRBJ1-5 provide the parts outside the CDR3, is DGGITQSPKYLFRKEGQNVTLSCEQNLNHDAMYWYRQDPGQGLRLIYYSQIVNDFQKGDIAEGYSVSREKKESFPLTVTSAQKNPTAFYLCASSIHPQGNQPQHFGDGTRLSIL.

This chain uses TRBV6-6 with TRBJ2-3, with D possibly TRBD1 on 6 matching bases. Germline lookup yields CDR1 MNHNY and CDR2 SVGAGI (reference sequence). Trimming left V 0 bases short and J 2 bases short, with 12 bases between. The CDR3 totals 16 residues. In DNA, the CDR3 is TGTGCCAGCAGTTACTCTGTGGGGGCCATCACAGATACGCAGTATTTT. It translates to CASSYSVGAITDTQYF.

The chain combines TRBV25-1 with TRBJ1-2; perhaps TRBD1 as D (5 bases). Per the germline V gene, CDR1 is MGHDK and CDR2 is SYGVNS. The V end lost 3 bases, the J end lost 7 bases, and 9 bases lay between the germline ends. The CDR3 is made up of 12 amino acids. The CDR3 reads CASSDTGGGYTF. The CDR3 nucleotides are TGTGCCAGCAGTGATACGGGGGGTGGCTACACCTTC.

The chain uses TRBV30 and TRBJ1-2; no clear D gene. V shed 4 bases and J shed 1 base, with 16 bases lying between them. This CDR3 contains 15 residues. The germline V gene encodes CDR1 GTSNPN and CDR2 SVGIG (reference sequence). CDR3 region: CAWTLGGGDNYGYTF. CDR3 DNA sequence: TGTGCCTGGACCTTGGGAGGCGGCGATAACTATGGCTACACCTTC.

For the CDR3, the DNA is TGCGCCAGCAGCCCCCGCGAAGGGGCGAACACTGAAGCTTTCTTT. It translates to CASSPREGANTEAFF. The chain has TRBV5-1 and TRBJ1-1, with TRBD1 as a possible D gene (5 bases). The V gene lost 4 bases and the J gene lost 1 base, with 14 bases spanning the gap. Germline V CDR1 and CDR2: SGHRS, YFSETQ. This CDR3 is 15 amino acids long.

The gene calls are TRBV2 and TRBJ1-1; D is uncertain. V gave up 5 bases and J gave up 1 base, with 11 bases separating them. CDR3 length: 14 amino acids. Germline CDR1 SNHLY, CDR2 FYNNEI. CDR3 in amino acids: CASSPQAGNTEAFF. The CDR3 DNA follows: TGTGCCAGCAGTCCCCAGGCGGGGAACACTGAAGCTTTCTTT.

The chain uses TRBV7-2 and TRBJ2-5, with D hard to call. V gave up 1 base and J gave up 1 base, with 10 bases separating them. In germline, CDR1 is SGHTA, CDR2 FQGNSA. The CDR3 has 15 amino acids. The CDR3 DNA follows: TGTGCCAGCAGCTTAGGGCCGGGTATCCAAGAGACCCAGTACTTC. This encodes CASSLGPGIQETQYF.

The chain is built from TRBV7-2 and TRBJ1-1; D not resolved. CDR3 length equals 13 residues. Trimming pared 1 base from V and 6 bases from J, leaving 9 bases between. CDR1 is SGHTA and CDR2 is FQGNSA in the germline V gene. The CDR3 reads CASSLELRAEAFF. As DNA, the CDR3 is TGTGCCAGCAGCTTAGAATTGAGGGCTGAAGCTTTCTTT. Filled out from reference TRBV7-2 and TRBJ1-1, the complete variable domain reads GAGVSQSPSNKVTEKGKDVELRCDPISGHTALYWYRQSLGQGLEFLIYFQGNSAPDKSGLPSDRFSAERTGGSVSTLTIQRTQQEDSAVYLCASSLELRAEAFFGQGTRLTVV.

The chain is built from TRBV4-3 and TRBJ1-1; 8 nucleotides match TRBD1. Unmatched junction bases numbered 10, after V lost 2 bases and J lost 5 bases. Germline CDR1 LGHNA, CDR2 YSLEER. CDR3 length: 16 residues. CDR3 loop: CASSQFPGQEYTEAFF. For the CDR3, the DNA is TGCGCCAGCAGCCAATTCCCGGGACAGGAGTATACTGAAGCTTTCTTT.

The chain has TRBV5-6 and TRBJ2-1; D is unclear. This CDR3 has 15 amino acids. With 0 bases removed from V and 0 bases from J, the gap between germline ends came to 7 bases. Germline lookup yields CDR1 SGHDT and CDR2 YYEEEE. CDR3 amino acids: CASSLAYSSYNEQFF. CDR3 in DNA: TGTGCCAGCAGCTTGGCGTACAGCTCCTACAATGAGCAGTTCTTC. The entire variable domain, with the rest obtained from reference TRBV5-6 and TRBJ2-1, is as follows: DAGVTQSPTHLIKTRGQQVTLRCSPKSGHDTVSWYQQALGQGPQFIFQYYEEEERQRGNFPDRFSGHQFPNYSSELNVNALLLGDSALYLCASSLAYSSYNEQFFGPGTRLTVL.

The CDR3 DNA reads as TGTGCCAGCGGGAGCTACAATGAGCAGTTCTTC. Translated: CASGSYNEQFF. The J gene is TRBJ2-1, the V gene TRBV5-6, with D perhaps TRBD2 (5 bases). Germline CDR1 is SGHDT and CDR2 is YYEEEE. V lost 7 bases to trimming and J lost 3 bases, with 5 bases between them. The CDR3 sequence is 11 residues long.

The V and J genes are TRBV7-9 and TRBJ2-3; 7 bases line up with TRBD2. The CDR3 spans 13 residues. V gave up 5 bases and J gave up 6 bases; unmatched junction bases: 5. Germline-derived CDR1 and CDR2 are SEHNR and FQNEAQ (reference sequence). CDR3 in amino acids: CASSQRGVDTQYF. CDR3 bases: TGTGCCAGCAGCCAACGGGGGGTCGATACGCAGTATTTT.

The chain employs TRBV5-1 and TRBJ2-7; D possibly corresponds to TRBD2 (6 bases). This CDR3 is built from 13 residues. Germline CDR1 is SGHRS and CDR2 is YFSETQ. V lost 5 bases and J 6 bases, leaving 15 bases between the germline ends. DNA for the CDR3: TGCGCCAGCAGTCAAGGCGGGGATCGCGAGCAGTACTTC. It codes for CASSQGGDREQYF.

The CDR3 loop is CAWSVRLAGRNEQFF. CDR3 sequence (DNA): TGTGCCTGGAGTGTAAGGCTAGCGGGAAGGAATGAGCAGTTCTTC. The gene calls are TRBV30 and TRBJ2-1; 9 bases agree with TRBD2. Trimming cost V 0 bases and J 7 bases; bases outside gene matches: 7. Germline V lookup: CDR1 GTSNPN, CDR2 SVGIG (reference sequence). The CDR3 totals 15 residues.

This rearrangement joins TRBV15 to TRBJ1-5, with a weak D call TRBD1 (6 bases). CDR1 LNHNV and CDR2 YYDKDF come from the germline V gene (reference sequence). The CDR3 totals 14 residues. V was pared by 5 bases and J by 3 bases, with 11 bases between. CDR3 residues: CATSGRGNNQPQHF. For the CDR3, the DNA is TGTGCCACCAGCGGCAGGGGAAACAATCAGCCCCAGCATTTT.

The rearrangement joins TRBV6-5 to TRBJ1-1; possibly TRBD1 for D (5 bases). The V gene lost 0 bases and the J gene lost 7 bases, with 15 bases spanning the gap. The CDR3 length is 15 residues. In germline, CDR1 is MNHEY, CDR2 SVGAGI. The CDR3 protein is CASSYSERGVVEAFF. CDR3 nucleotide sequence: TGTGCCAGCAGTTACTCTGAGCGGGGGGTTGTTGAAGCTTTCTTT.

This chain joins TRBV18 and TRBJ1-1, with TRBD1 identical over 7 bases. V gave up 1 base and J gave up 2 bases; unmatched junction bases: 19. The CDR3 covers 20 residues. Germline CDR1 and CDR2: KGHSH and LQKENI. The CDR3 bases are TGTGCCAGCTCACCACGAGGCTACCAATCGGGACAGACCCTTAACACTGAAGCTTTCTTT. Translating gives CASSPRGYQSGQTLNTEAFF.

V is TRBV19 and J is TRBJ1-1, with D possibly TRBD1 on 5 matching bases. The CDR3 runs to 11 residues. Germline values: CDR1 LNHDA, CDR2 SQIVND (reference sequence). The ends were cut back, 6 bases at V and 3 bases at J, with 5 bases in the middle. The CDR3 bases are TGTGCCAGTAGAGGGGACACTGAAGCTTTCTTT. It is translated as CASRGDTEAFF. The full variable domain, in which reference TRBV19 and TRBJ1-1 provide the parts outside the CDR3, is DGGITQSPKYLFRKEGQNVTLSCEQNLNHDAMYWYRQDPGQGLRLIYYSQIVNDFQKGDIAEGYSVSREKKESFPLTVTSAQKNPTAFYLCASRGDTEAFFGQGTRLTVV.